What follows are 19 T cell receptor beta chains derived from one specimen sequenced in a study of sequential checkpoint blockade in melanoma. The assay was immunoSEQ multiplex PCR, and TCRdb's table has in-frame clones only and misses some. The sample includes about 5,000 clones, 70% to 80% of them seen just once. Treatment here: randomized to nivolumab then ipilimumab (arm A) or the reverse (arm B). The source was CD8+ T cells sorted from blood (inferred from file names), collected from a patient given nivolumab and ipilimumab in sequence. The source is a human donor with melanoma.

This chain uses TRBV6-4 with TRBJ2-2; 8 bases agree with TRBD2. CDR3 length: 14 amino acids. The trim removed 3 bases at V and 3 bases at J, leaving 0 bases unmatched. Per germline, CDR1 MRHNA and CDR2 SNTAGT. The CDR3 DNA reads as TGTGCCAGCAGTGAGGGACTAGACACCGGGGAGCTGTTTTTT. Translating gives CASSEGLDTGELFF.

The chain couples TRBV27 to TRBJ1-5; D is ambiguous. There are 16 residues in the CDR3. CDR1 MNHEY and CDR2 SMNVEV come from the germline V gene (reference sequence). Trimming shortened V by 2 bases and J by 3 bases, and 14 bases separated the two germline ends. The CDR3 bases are TGTGCCAGCAGTTTAGACAATCCAACGCCCAATCAGCCCCAGCATTTT. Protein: CASSLDNPTPNQPQHF.

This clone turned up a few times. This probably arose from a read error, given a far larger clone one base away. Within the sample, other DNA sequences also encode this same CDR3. CDR3: CASSQDSWAGGYEQYF. In DNA form, the CDR3 reads TGCGCCAGCAGCCAAGATTCGTGGGCAGGGGGCTACGAGCAGTACTTC. The genes are TRBV4-1 and TRBJ2-7, with 7 bases that match TRBD1. Losses at the gene ends were 0 bases for V and 3 bases for J; bases not matched to a gene: 8. The CDR3 loop spans 16 amino acids. Germline lookup yields CDR1 MGHRA and CDR2 YSYEKL.

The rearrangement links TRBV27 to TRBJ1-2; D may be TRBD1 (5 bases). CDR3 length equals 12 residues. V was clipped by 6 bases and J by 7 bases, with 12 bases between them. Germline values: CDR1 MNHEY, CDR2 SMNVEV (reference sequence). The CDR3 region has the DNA TGTGCCAGCAGACTATTCGGGGGTGGCTACACCTTC. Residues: CASRLFGGGYTF.

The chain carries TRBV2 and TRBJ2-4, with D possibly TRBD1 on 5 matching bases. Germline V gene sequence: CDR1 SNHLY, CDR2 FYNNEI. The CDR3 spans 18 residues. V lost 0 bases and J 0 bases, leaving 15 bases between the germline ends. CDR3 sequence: CASSEAKAGLIAKNIQYF. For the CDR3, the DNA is TGTGCCAGCAGTGAAGCGAAGGCAGGGTTGATAGCCAAAAACATTCAGTACTTC.

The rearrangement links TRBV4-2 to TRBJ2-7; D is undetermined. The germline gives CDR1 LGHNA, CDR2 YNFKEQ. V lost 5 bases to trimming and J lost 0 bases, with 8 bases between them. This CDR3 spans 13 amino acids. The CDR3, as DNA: TGTGCCAGCAGCTCCCCGTTCTCCTACGAGCAGTACTTC. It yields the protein CASSSPFSYEQYF.

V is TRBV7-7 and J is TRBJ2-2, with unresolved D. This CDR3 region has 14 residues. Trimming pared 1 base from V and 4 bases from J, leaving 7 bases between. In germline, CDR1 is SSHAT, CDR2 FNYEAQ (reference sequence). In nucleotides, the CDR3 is TGTGCCAGCAGCTTAGAAGTCAGCACCGGGGAGCTGTTTTTT. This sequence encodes CASSLEVSTGELFF.

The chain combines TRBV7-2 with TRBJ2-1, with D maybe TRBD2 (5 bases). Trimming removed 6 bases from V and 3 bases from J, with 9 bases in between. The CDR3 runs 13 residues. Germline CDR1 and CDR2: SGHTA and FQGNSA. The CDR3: CASRTGIYNEQFF. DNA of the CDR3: TGTGCCAGCAGGACCGGGATCTACAATGAGCAGTTCTTC. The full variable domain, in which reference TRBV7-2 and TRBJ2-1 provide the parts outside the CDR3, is GAGVSQSPSNKVTEKGKDVELRCDPISGHTALYWYRQSLGQGLEFLIYFQGNSAPDKSGLPSDRFSAERTGGSVSTLTIQRTQQEDSAVYLCASRTGIYNEQFFGPGTRLTVL.

CDR3 DNA sequence: TGCGCCAGCAGCTTGGGGACAGGGGGCATTGACCTCAGGGGCTACGAGCAGTACTTC. Its translation: CASSLGTGGIDLRGYEQYF. This rearrangement joins TRBV5-1 to TRBJ2-7, with 11 nucleotides matching TRBD1. The junction had 14 bases not matched to a gene; V was cut back by 0 bases and J by 3 bases. This CDR3 contains 19 residues. CDR1 and CDR2 (germline): SGHRS, YFSETQ. The variable domain in full, completed from reference TRBV5-1 and TRBJ2-7, reads KAGVTQTPRYLIKTRGQQVTLSCSPISGHRSVSWYQQTPGQGLQFLFEYFSETQRNKGNFPGRFSGRQFSNSRSEMNVSTLELGDSALYLCASSLGTGGIDLRGYEQYFGPGTRLTVT.

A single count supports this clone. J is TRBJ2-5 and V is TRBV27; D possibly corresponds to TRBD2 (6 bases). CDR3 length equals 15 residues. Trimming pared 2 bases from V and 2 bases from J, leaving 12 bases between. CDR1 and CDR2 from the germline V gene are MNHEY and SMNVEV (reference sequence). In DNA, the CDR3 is TGTGCCAGCAGTTTAGCGGGGACCGTACAAGAGACCCAGTACTTC. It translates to CASSLAGTVQETQYF.

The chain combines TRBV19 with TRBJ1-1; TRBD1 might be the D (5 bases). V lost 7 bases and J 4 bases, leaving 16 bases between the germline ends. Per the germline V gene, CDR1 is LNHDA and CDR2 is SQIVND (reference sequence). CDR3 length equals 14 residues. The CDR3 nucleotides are TGTGCCAGTACCTGGGGGGTTGAAGGCACTGAAGCTTTCTTT. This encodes CASTWGVEGTEAFF.

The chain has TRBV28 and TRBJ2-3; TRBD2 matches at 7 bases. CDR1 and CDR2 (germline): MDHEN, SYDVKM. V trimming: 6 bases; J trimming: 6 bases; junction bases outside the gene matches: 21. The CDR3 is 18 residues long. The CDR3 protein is CASRPPRYTAGVGDTQYF. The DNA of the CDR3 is TGTGCCAGCAGACCCCCTAGGTATACGGCGGGAGTCGGTGATACGCAGTATTTT.

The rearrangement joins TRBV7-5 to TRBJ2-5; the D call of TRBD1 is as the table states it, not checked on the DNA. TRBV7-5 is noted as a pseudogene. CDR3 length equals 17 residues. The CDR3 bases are TGTGTCAGAAGCTTAGTCCCACAGGGGGCTTTCATTGAGACCCAGTACTTC. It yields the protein CVRSLVPQGAFIETQYF.

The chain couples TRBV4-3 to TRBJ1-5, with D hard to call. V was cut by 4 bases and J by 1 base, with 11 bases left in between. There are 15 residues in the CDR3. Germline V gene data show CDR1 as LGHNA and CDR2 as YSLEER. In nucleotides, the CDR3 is TGCGCCAGCAGCCTGGGAGCGGGGAGCAATCAGCCCCAGCATTTT. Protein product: CASSLGAGSNQPQHF.

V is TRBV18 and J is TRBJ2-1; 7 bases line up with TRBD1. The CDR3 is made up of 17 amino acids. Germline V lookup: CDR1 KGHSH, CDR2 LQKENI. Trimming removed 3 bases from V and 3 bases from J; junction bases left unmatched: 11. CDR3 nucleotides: TGTGCCAGCTCACCCGACCCCCGGGACAGTATCTACAATGAGCAGTTCTTC. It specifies CASSPDPRDSIYNEQFF. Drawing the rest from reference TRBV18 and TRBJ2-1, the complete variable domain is NAGVMQNPRHLVRRRGQEARLRCSPMKGHSHVYWYRQLPEEGLKFMVYLQKENIIDESGMPKERFSAEFPKEGPSILRIQQVVRGDSAAYFCASSPDPRDSIYNEQFFGPGTRLTVL.

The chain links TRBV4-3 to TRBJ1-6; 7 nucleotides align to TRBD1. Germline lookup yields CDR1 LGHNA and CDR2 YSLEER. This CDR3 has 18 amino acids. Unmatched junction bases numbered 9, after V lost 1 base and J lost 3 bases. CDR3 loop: CASSQGQGSEYYNSPLHF. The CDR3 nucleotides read TGCGCCAGCAGCCAAGGACAGGGATCCGAATACTATAATTCACCCCTCCACTTT.

CDR3 in amino acids: CASSGTSGYSSYEQYF. CDR3 in DNA: TGTGCCAGCTCCGGGACTAGCGGTTATAGCTCCTACGAGCAGTACTTC. The rearrangement uses TRBV18 and TRBJ2-5; 11 bases align to TRBD2. The DNA end is more similar to TRBJ2-7, so the J call may be wrong. The length of the CDR3 is 16 residues. CDR1 is KGHSH and CDR2 is LQKENI in the germline V gene.

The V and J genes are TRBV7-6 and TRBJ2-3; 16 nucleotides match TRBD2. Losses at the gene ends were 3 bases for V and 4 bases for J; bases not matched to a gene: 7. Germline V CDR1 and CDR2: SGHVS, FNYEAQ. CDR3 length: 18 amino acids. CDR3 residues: CASSLSGTSGRASDTQYF. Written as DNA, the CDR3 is TGTGCCAGCAGCTTGTCCGGGACTAGCGGGAGGGCCTCAGATACGCAGTATTTT.

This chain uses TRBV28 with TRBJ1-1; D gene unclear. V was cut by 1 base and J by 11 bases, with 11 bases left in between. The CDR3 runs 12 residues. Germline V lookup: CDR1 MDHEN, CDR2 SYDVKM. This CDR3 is CASSLYVKEAFF. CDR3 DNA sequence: TGTGCCAGCAGTTTATACGTAAAGGAGGCTTTCTTT.